This T cell receptor beta chain was retrieved from a study of CD8+CD57+ T cells in acquired aplastic anemia. CDR1 and CDR2 (germline): SNHLY, FYNNEI. The CDR3 length is 15 residues. J gave up 0 bases and V 8 bases, and 7 bases lay outside the gene matches. Selection for sequencing was limited to patients who had shown CD8+CD57+ cell expansion by flow cytometry. TCR beta VDJ and CDR3 were profiled, and genomic DNA was the template. Each CDR3 protein gets one entry after TCRdb re-called the reads with MiXCR. The table lists approximately 190,000 distinct CDR3 sequences, approximately 50% of them singletons.

This TCR came from a human donor with aplastic anemia. Specimen: sorted CD4+, CD8+, or CD8+CD57+ T cells (not recorded which) from PBMCs. The chain links TRBV2 to TRBJ2-3; 8 bases fit TRBD2. For the CDR3, the DNA is TGTGCCAGCGGTACCGGGGGGGTTAGCACAGATACGCAGTATTTT. This encodes CASGTGGVSTDTQYF. Looking up the rest from reference TRBV2 and TRBJ2-3 gives the full variable domain: EPEVTQTPSHQVTQMGQEVILRCVPISNHLYFYWYRQILGQKVEFLVSFYNNEISEKSEIFDDQFSVERPDGSNFTLKIRSTKLEDSAMYFCASGTGGVSTDTQYFGPGTRLTVL.